This T cell receptor (beta chain) was obtained from a study of T cell repertoires in cytomegalovirus infection. Study details: Selection of CMV epitopes for the study included recently identified HLA-C-restricted and well-studied HLA-B-restricted ones. Shared public TCR beta signatures pointed to both CMV infection and a matching HLA type.

Germline loops: CDR1 DFQATT, CDR2 SNEGSKA (reference sequence). Trimming took 3 bases from V and 5 from J; bases not matched to a gene: 3. This CDR3 comprises 15 residues. Study results and limitations: Ex vivo responses were dominated by HLA-C-restricted CMV-specific TCR beta clonotypes. Public TCR beta family frequency separated CMV-and-HLA carriers, including in an independent cohort.

From the reads, TCRdb called clonotypes with MiXCR, one entry per CDR3 protein. The sample yields approximately 990,000 distinct CDR3 sequences, 30% to 40% seen once. On this clonotype itself: Its antigen is unidentified.

Specimen: cultured CD8+ T cells from PBMCs, collected from culture after CMV antigen stimulation. This sequence joins TRBV20-1 and TRBJ2-1, with 14 bases fitting TRBD2. The clonotype was recovered from a human donor in good health (CMV status not recorded). Some clones in this sample may be carry-over from other donors' samples. CDR3: CSARGLAGAHNEQFF. CDR3 DNA sequence: TGCAGTGCTAGGGGACTAGCGGGGGCCCACAATGAGCAGTTCTTC.